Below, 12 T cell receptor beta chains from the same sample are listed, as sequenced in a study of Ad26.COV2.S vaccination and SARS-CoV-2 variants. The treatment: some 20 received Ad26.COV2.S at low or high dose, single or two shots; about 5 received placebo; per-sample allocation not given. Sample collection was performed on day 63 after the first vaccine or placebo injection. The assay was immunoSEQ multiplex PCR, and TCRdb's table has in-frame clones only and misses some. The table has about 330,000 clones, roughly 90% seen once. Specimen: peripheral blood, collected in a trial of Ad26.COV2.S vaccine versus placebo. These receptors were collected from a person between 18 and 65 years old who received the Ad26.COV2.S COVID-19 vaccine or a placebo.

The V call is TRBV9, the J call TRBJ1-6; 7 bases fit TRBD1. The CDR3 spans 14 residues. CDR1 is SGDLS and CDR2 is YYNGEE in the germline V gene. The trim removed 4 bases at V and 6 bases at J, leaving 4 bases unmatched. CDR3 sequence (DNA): TGTGCCAGCAGCCCCCGACAGGGTAATTCACCCCTCCACTTT. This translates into CASSPRQGNSPLHF.

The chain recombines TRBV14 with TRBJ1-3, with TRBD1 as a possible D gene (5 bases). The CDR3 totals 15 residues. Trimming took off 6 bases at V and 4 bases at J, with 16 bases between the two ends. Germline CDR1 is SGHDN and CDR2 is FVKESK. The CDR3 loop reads CASSHTLGTGNTIYF. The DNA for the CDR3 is TGTGCCAGCAGTCATACCCTAGGGACGGGAAACACCATATATTTT.

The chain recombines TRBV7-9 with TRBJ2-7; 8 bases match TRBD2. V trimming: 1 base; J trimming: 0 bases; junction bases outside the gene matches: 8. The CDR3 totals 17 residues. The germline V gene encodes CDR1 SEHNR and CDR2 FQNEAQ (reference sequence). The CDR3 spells CASSLDPLAGFSYEQYF. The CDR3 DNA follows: TGTGCCAGCAGCTTAGACCCCCTAGCGGGTTTCTCCTACGAGCAGTACTTC.

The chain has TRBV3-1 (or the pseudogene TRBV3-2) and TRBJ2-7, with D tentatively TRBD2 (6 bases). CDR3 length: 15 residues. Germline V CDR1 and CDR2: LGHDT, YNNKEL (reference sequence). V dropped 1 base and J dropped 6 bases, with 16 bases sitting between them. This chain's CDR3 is CASSQGFKLGGEQYF. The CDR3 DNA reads TGTGCCAGCAGCCAAGGGTTCAAGCTCGGGGGCGAGCAGTACTTC.

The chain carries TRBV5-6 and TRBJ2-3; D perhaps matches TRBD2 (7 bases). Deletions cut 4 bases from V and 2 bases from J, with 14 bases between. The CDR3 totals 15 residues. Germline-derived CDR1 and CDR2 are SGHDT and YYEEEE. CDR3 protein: CASSPGGPYTDTQYF. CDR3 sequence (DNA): TGTGCCAGCAGCCCCGGGGGGCCCTACACAGATACGCAGTATTTT.

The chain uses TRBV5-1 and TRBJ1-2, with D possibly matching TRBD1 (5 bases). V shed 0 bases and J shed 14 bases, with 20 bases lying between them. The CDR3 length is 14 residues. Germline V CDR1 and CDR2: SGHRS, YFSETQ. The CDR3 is CASSLGVLIGEGTF. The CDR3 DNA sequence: TGCGCCAGCAGCTTGGGAGTACTAATAGGGGAAGGGACCTTC.

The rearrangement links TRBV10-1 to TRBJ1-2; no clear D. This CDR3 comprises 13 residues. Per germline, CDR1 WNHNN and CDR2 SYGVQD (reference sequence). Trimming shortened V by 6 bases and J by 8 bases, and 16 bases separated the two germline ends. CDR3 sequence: CASSENGPGGYTF. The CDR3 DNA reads TGCGCCAGCAGCGAAAACGGTCCGGGCGGCTACACCTTC.

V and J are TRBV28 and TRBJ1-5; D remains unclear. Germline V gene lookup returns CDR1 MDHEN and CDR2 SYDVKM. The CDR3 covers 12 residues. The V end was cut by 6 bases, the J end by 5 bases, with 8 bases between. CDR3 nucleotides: TGTGCCAGCAGGGAGGGCGATCAGCCCCAGCATTTT. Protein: CASREGDQPQHF.

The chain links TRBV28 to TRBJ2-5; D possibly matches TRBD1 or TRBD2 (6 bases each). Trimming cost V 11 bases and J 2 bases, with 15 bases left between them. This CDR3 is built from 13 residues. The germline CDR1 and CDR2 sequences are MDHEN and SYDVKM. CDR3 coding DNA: TGTGCCGCGGGGACAAATGGGCAAGAGACCCAGTACTTC. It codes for CAAGTNGQETQYF. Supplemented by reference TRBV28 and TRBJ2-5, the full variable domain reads DVKVTQSSRYLVKRTGEKVFLECVQDMDHENMFWYRQDPGLGLRLIYFSYDVKMKEKGDIPEGYSVSREKKERFSLILESASTNQTSMYLCAAGTNGQETQYFGPGTRLLVL.

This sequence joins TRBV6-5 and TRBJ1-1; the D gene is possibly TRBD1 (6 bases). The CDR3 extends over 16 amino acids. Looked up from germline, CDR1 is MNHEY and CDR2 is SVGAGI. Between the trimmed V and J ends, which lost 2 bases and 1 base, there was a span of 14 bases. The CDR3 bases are TGTGCCAGCAGTTACGAGGGACATCTAGCGAACACTGAAGCTTTCTTT. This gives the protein CASSYEGHLANTEAFF.

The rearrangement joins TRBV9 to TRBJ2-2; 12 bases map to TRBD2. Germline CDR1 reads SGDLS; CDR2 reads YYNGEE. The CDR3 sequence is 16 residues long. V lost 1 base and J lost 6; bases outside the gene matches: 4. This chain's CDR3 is CASSVFRLAGAGELFF. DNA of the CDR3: TGTGCCAGCAGCGTATTTCGACTAGCGGGAGCCGGGGAGCTGTTTTTT.

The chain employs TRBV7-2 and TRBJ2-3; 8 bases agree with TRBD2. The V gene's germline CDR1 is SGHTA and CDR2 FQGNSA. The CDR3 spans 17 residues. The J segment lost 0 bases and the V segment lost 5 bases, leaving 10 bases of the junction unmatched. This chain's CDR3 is CASSAYLAGSSTDTQYF. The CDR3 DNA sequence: TGTGCCAGCAGCGCCTACTTAGCGGGATCAAGCACAGATACGCAGTATTTT.